The 21 T cell receptor beta chains presented below share a single source sample, sequenced in a study of shared clonotypes between healthy human individuals (dated by TCRdb to between 2020 and 2021). The library was produced with the immunoSEQ multiplex PCR assay. As stored in TCRdb, this immuneACCESS dataset retains in-frame rearrangements with V and J assigned. A fraction of the clones does not appear; measured against another copy, unresolved V genes explain less than half of the discrepancy, and the remainder lacks a known reason. This sample has about 2.3 million clones in its table, and 85% to 95% of those were observed once. About 0.41% of the sample goes to the ten largest clones. Sequencing used naive CD4+ T cells from PBMCs. The cell subset or site label corresponds to: CD45RA+ positively selected. Receptors were obtained from a man between 18 and 29 years old in good health. Some clones in this sample may be carry-over from other donors' samples.

The J gene is TRBJ1-2, the V gene TRBV6-1; possibly TRBD1 for D (6 bases). The CDR3 totals 14 residues. Germline V gene lookup returns CDR1 MNHNS and CDR2 SASEGT. V was shortened by 1 base and J by 1 base, with 7 bases between the two germline ends. CDR3 in amino acids: CASSEEDSNYGYTF. The DNA for the CDR3 is TGTGCCAGCAGTGAAGAGGACAGTAACTATGGCTACACCTTC.

The V call is TRBV5-4, the J call TRBJ1-1; TRBD1 is a possible D gene (6 bases). Per the germline V gene, CDR1 is SGHNT and CDR2 is YYREEE (reference sequence). Trimming removed 1 base from V and 4 bases from J, with 11 bases in between. The CDR3 length is 14 residues. CDR3 residues: CASSLTGSSTEAFF. The CDR3 DNA reads as TGTGCCAGCAGCTTGACAGGGAGCAGCACTGAAGCTTTCTTT.

Only a few counts were recorded for this clone. V usage is TRBV19 and J usage is TRBJ1-2; D is ambiguous. The CDR3 spans 13 residues. Germline CDR1 reads LNHDA; CDR2 reads SQIVND (reference sequence). Trimming removed 3 bases at V and 8 bases at J, with 13 bases between. The CDR3 DNA is TGTGCCAGTAGTATTTCCTGGATGGAAGGCTACACCTTC. Translating it yields CASSISWMEGYTF.

This chain joins TRBV29-1 and TRBJ2-3; a weak D match, TRBD1 (5 bases). CDR1 is SQVTM and CDR2 is ANQGSEA in the germline V gene. V lost 7 bases to trimming and J lost 0 bases, with 14 bases between them. The CDR3 extends over 14 amino acids. The CDR3 DNA is TGCAGCGCCGGACCCAGGGTTAGCACAGATACGCAGTATTTT. This codes for CSAGPRVSTDTQYF.

The chain carries TRBV6-5 and TRBJ2-1, with D perhaps matching TRBD2 (6 bases). Germline V CDR1 and CDR2: MNHEY, SVGAGI. V was cut by 5 bases and J by 5 bases, with 16 bases left in between. The CDR3 sequence is 15 residues long. CDR3 region: CASSTRSSGNNEQFF. The DNA for the CDR3 is TGTGCCAGCAGTACCCGGAGTAGCGGAAACAATGAGCAGTTCTTC.

The chain joins TRBV6-1 to TRBJ1-1, with D perhaps TRBD1 (5 bases). The germline V gene encodes CDR1 MNHNS and CDR2 SASEGT. Trimming left V 6 bases short and J 5 bases short, with 19 bases between. This CDR3 has 15 amino acids. CDR3 in DNA: TGTGCCAGCAGAGAACCCGGGGCCGCGGGGACTGAAGCTTTCTTT. Its translation: CASREPGAAGTEAFF.

The chain is built from TRBV5-4 and TRBJ2-7, with a weak D call TRBD2 (6 bases). Germline CDR1 SGHNT, CDR2 YYREEE (reference sequence). Trimming shortened V by 4 bases and J by 11 bases, and 13 bases separated the two germline ends. This CDR3 contains 11 residues. Written as DNA, the CDR3 is TGTGCCAGCAGCCCCGGGCGGGGTGAGTACTTC. Its protein is CASSPGRGEYF.

This chain joins TRBV14 and TRBJ1-1; unclear D gene. Germline assignment: CDR1 SGHDN and CDR2 FVKESK. The CDR3 loop spans 13 amino acids. V lost 0 bases and J 2 bases, leaving 4 bases between the germline ends. CDR3 protein: CASSQEPNTEAFF. Here the CDR3 DNA reads TGTGCCAGCAGCCAAGAACCCAACACTGAAGCTTTCTTT.

This clone was seen a single time. The chain couples TRBV7-9 to TRBJ2-5; D call uncertain. CDR3 length: 16 amino acids. Germline CDR1 reads SEHNR; CDR2 reads FQNEAQ (reference sequence). The ends were cut back, 5 bases at V and 5 bases at J, with 21 bases in the middle. The CDR3 here is CASSPASSPSRETQYF. DNA of the CDR3: TGTGCCAGCAGCCCAGCGTCAAGCCCTTCAAGGGAGACCCAGTACTTC.

For this clone: At the DNA level, this CDR3 is encoded by other sequences in the same sample as well. The chain carries TRBV28 and TRBJ2-5; 8 bases agree with TRBD1. CDR3 length equals 13 residues. CDR1 is MDHEN, CDR2 SYDVKM, per germline. Trimming cost V 6 bases and J 2 bases; bases outside gene matches: 2. The CDR3 protein is CASRDRGQETQYF. In DNA, the CDR3 is TGTGCCAGCAGAGACAGGGGTCAAGAGACCCAGTACTTC.

The rearrangement links TRBV28 to TRBJ2-7, with D unresolved. Germline CDR1 is MDHEN and CDR2 is SYDVKM. The V gene lost 3 bases and the J gene lost 2 bases, with 17 bases spanning the gap. This CDR3 contains 16 residues. The CDR3 region is CASSFPRHLPTYEQYF. The CDR3 coding sequence is TGTGCCAGCAGTTTCCCCAGACACCTCCCTACCTACGAGCAGTACTTC. Drawing the rest from reference TRBV28 and TRBJ2-7, the complete variable domain is DVKVTQSSRYLVKRTGEKVFLECVQDMDHENMFWYRQDPGLGLRLIYFSYDVKMKEKGDIPEGYSVSREKKERFSLILESASTNQTSMYLCASSFPRHLPTYEQYFGPGTRLTVT.

The CDR3 spells CASSLAGVNTDTQYF. The CDR3 DNA follows: TGCGCCAGCAGCTTAGCGGGAGTCAACACAGATACGCAGTATTTT. The gene calls are TRBV5-1 and TRBJ2-3, with 8 bases matching TRBD2. This CDR3 region has 15 residues. V shed 2 bases and J 2 bases; nucleotides not matched to a gene: 4. Germline-derived CDR1 and CDR2 are SGHRS and YFSETQ.

The chain employs TRBV5-1 and TRBJ1-1, with D possibly TRBD1 on 6 matching bases. Trimming left V 4 bases short and J 1 base short, with 14 bases between. Looked up from germline, CDR1 is SGHRS and CDR2 is YFSETQ. CDR3 length: 15 amino acids. The CDR3 region is CASSRPGQQNTEAFF. The CDR3 coding sequence is TGCGCCAGCAGCAGACCGGGACAACAGAACACTGAAGCTTTCTTT.

This clone occurred a few times. The V call is TRBV29-1, the J call TRBJ1-1; 9 nucleotides match TRBD1. Germline values: CDR1 SQVTM, CDR2 ANQGSEA. V was clipped by 7 bases and J by 0 bases; unmatched bases: 3. The CDR3 sequence is 13 residues long. The CDR3 loop reads CSEWDRVNTEAFF. DNA for the CDR3: TGCAGCGAGTGGGACAGGGTGAACACTGAAGCTTTCTTT.

V usage is TRBV7-9 and J usage is TRBJ2-2, with no clear D. There are 16 residues in the CDR3. V was trimmed by 5 bases and J by 6 bases, leaving 19 bases between them. Per the germline V gene, CDR1 is SEHNR and CDR2 is FQNEAQ (reference sequence). The CDR3 bases are TGTGCCAGCAGCCAGTCCGTTGACTTATTGCCCGGGGAGCTGTTTTTT. This gives the protein CASSQSVDLLPGELFF.

Details on this clone: This CDR3 is also generated by other DNA sequences in the sample. CDR3 region: CASSLVAGGQPQHF. Written as DNA, the CDR3 is TGCGCCAGCAGCTTGGTGGCAGGGGGACAGCCCCAGCATTTT. The chain links TRBV5-1 to TRBJ1-5; TRBD1 matches at 7 bases. Trimming cost V 0 bases and J 7 bases; bases outside gene matches: 4. The length of the CDR3 is 14 residues. The germline gives CDR1 SGHRS, CDR2 YFSETQ.

J is TRBJ2-7 and V is TRBV7-2, with D possibly being TRBD1 (5 bases). The germline V gene encodes CDR1 SGHTA and CDR2 FQGNSA. V lost 3 bases, J lost 2 bases, and 20 bases lay in between. This CDR3 spans 17 amino acids. In nucleotides, the CDR3 is TGTGCCAGCAGCTTGATGGGTGTAGGCCTGGGGCCCTACGAGCAGTACTTC. Its protein is CASSLMGVGLGPYEQYF. Complete variable domain (other parts from reference TRBV7-2 and TRBJ2-7): GAGVSQSPSNKVTEKGKDVELRCDPISGHTALYWYRQSLGQGLEFLIYFQGNSAPDKSGLPSDRFSAERTGGSVSTLTIQRTQQEDSAVYLCASSLMGVGLGPYEQYFGPGTRLTVT.

J is TRBJ2-7 and V is TRBV5-4; 7 bases match TRBD2. CDR3 length: 13 amino acids. Germline V gene lookup returns CDR1 SGHNT and CDR2 YYREEE (reference sequence). V lost 0 bases to trimming and J lost 6 bases; unmatched junction nucleotides: 3. CDR3: CASSLEGRGEQYF. CDR3 bases: TGTGCCAGCAGCTTGGAGGGGAGGGGCGAGCAGTACTTC.

This clone was seen just once. This chain links TRBV30 with TRBJ2-7; the D is unclear. Germline-derived CDR1 and CDR2 are GTSNPN and SVGIG (reference sequence). Trimming removed 3 bases from V and 2 bases from J, with 8 bases in between. The CDR3 covers 12 residues. The DNA of the CDR3 is TGTGCCTGGAGCGCCGATACCTACGAGCAGTACTTC. It specifies CAWSADTYEQYF.

This clone was detected a few times. The V call is TRBV29-1, the J call TRBJ1-1; D not resolved. The CDR3 covers 13 residues. The germline V gene encodes CDR1 SQVTM and CDR2 ANQGSEA. V was trimmed by 6 bases and J by 2 bases, leaving 13 bases between them. The CDR3, as DNA: TGCAGCGTCGCCATGGTGTTAAACACTGAAGCTTTCTTT. It yields the protein CSVAMVLNTEAFF.

The gene calls are TRBV25-1 and TRBJ1-4; D is perhaps TRBD1 (5 bases). The CDR3 extends over 14 amino acids. V gave up 2 bases and J gave up 4 bases, with 8 bases separating them. Germline V gives CDR1 MGHDK, CDR2 SYGVNS. CDR3: CASSEKGNNEKLFF. The DNA for the CDR3 is TGTGCCAGCAGTGAAAAGGGGAATAATGAAAAACTGTTTTTT.